Sequencing of this T cell receptor (beta chain) was carried out in a study of beta chain features in type 1 diabetes. Trimming left V 1 base short and J 1 base short, with 10 bases between. The CDR3 extends over 15 amino acids. In germline, CDR1 is SGHDN, CDR2 FVKESK. About this clone: No antigen is known for it.

Study observations and caveats: Across all four CD4+ subsets, people with type 1 diabetes showed modestly shorter TCRB CDR3s.

The whole isolated RNA underwent reverse transcription, so sequencing captured expressed TCRB transcripts. TCRdb's table, derived via immunoSEQ multiplex PCR, lists solely in-frame clones and lacks some. The data hold a few hundred thousand clones, with roughly 17% observed a single time. The sequenced sample consisted of naive CD4+ T cells from blood. This sequence joins TRBV14 and TRBJ1-1, with no clear D. The clonotype comes from a man in his thirties or forties with type 1 diabetes. The CDR3 region has the DNA TGTGCCAGCAGCCAAGGTCGGGTGCCGAACACTGAAGCTTTCTTT. Its translation: CASSQGRVPNTEAFF. The complete variable domain, with remaining parts taken from reference TRBV14 and TRBJ1-1, reads EAGVTQFPSHSVIEKGQTVTLRCDPISGHDNLYWYRRVMGKEIKFLLHFVKESKQDESGMPNNRFLAERTGGTYSTLKVQPAELEDSGVYFCASSQGRVPNTEAFFGQGTRLTVV.